The entry that follows covers one T cell receptor (beta chain) sequence. These data come from a study of radiation and T cells in renal cell carcinoma. Clones were read by immunoSEQ multiplex PCR, and TCRdb kept only the in-frame ones, dropping some. Found here are some 130,000 clones, roughly four fifths of them singletons; the top ten hold 1.9%. Time point here: blood 2 weeks post-SBRT. Treatment: 15 Gy SBRT to primary tumor, nephrectomy 4 weeks later. The sequencing used blood, collected from a patient whose treatment included radiotherapy and nephrectomy. The clonotype originates from a woman aged 55-69 years with renal cell carcinoma.

As DNA, the CDR3 is TGTGCCAGCAGTTACTCGCGAACAGGACGCTACGAGCAGTACTTC. Translating gives CASSYSRTGRYEQYF. V is TRBV6-5 and J is TRBJ2-7; D possibly corresponds to TRBD1 (5 bases). CDR3 length: 15 amino acids. The V gene's germline CDR1 is MNHEY and CDR2 SVGAGI. V lost 0 bases and J 3 bases, leaving 12 bases between the germline ends.